This note documents a single TCR beta chain sequence. The germline V gene has CDR1 SQVTM and CDR2 ANQGSEA. V lost 7 bases and J 5 bases, leaving 15 bases between the germline ends. This CDR3 is built from 12 residues. This record belongs to a study of T cell changes during pregnancy in multiple sclerosis. The data were produced by immunoSEQ multiplex PCR, yet TCRdb's version contains in-frame clones alone and is incomplete. The sample records 35,000 to 45,000 clones, roughly 90% being singletons. The clonotype was recovered from a female donor in good health, enrolled as a control in a pregnancy study. The rearrangement links TRBV29-1 to TRBJ2-7; weak D call: TRBD1 (5 bases). This sample comprised peripheral blood, obtained in the second trimester of pregnancy. The chain's CDR3 is CSGGHQTNEQYF. In nucleotides, the CDR3 is TGCAGCGGAGGACATCAGACCAACGAGCAGTACTTC.